Listed below are T cell receptor beta chains from one sample, sequenced in a study of high-grade serous ovarian cancer treatment subgroups. Repertoires were generated with immunoSEQ multiplex PCR, while TCRdb's copy carries only in-frame clones and drops some. The sample includes more than 35,000 clones, around 80% of them seen just once. The sequencing sample was made of tumor tissue. The origin of the receptors is a human donor with high-grade serous ovarian cancer. Each CDR3 is given with its conserved first and last residue. Each record gives: J gene, D gene, clone size, V gene, CDR3 DNA, CDR3 protein. D genes are given only for firm matches. Size is stated for part of the rows, as once, few or many counts, or as a class when the clone is expanded.

TRBJ2-7,-,-,TRBV30,TGTGCCTGGAGTGGGACCTGGACCGCCGAACCCTACGAGCAGTACTTC,CAWSGTWTAEPYEQYF
TRBJ2-3,TRBD2,-,TRBV7-8,TGTGCCAGCAGCTCGGGACTAGCGGACCCCACGGATACGCAGTATTTT,CASSSGLADPTDTQYF
TRBJ2-1,TRBD1,-,TRBV6-1,TGTGCCAGCAGTGAGGGGACAGGGAGAGGCAATGAGCAGTTCTTC,CASSEGTGRGNEQFF
TRBJ1-4,-,-,TRBV21-1,TGTGCCAGCAGCAGCGGTTTCGAACTGTTTTTT,CASSSGFELFF
TRBJ2-7,TRBD1,-,TRBV19,TGTGCCAGTAGTAAGGGGCAGGGGGTTACCTACGAGCAGTACTTC,CASSKGQGVTYEQYF
TRBJ2-7,-,-,TRBV5-5,TGTGCCAGCAGCCCGACGCGGGCGACGCAGTACTTC,CASSPTRATQYF
TRBJ2-7,-,-,TRBV4-2,TGTGCCAGCAGCCAAGAGTGGGGACCGGGAGCCTACGAGCAGTACTTC,CASSQEWGPGAYEQYF
TRBJ2-7,-,-,TRBV27,TGTGCCAGCAGTTTATCATCTAGTCCCTACGAGCAGTACTTC,CASSLSSSPYEQYF
TRBJ1-3,-,-,TRBV27,TGTGCCAGCAGGAACTCTGGAAACACCATATATTTT,CASRNSGNTIYF
TRBJ2-5,-,-,TRBV27,TGTGCCAGCTCTAGGGCGGGGTACCAAGAGACCCAGTACTTC,CASSRAGYQETQYF
TRBJ2-3,TRBD2,-,TRBV4-3,TGCGCCAGCAGCCAAGACCGACTAGCGGGCAGCACAGATACGCAGTATTTT,CASSQDRLAGSTDTQYF
TRBJ2-3,-,-,TRBV10-3,TGTGCCATCAGGGTGACTAGCACAGATACGCAGTATTTT,CAIRVTSTDTQYF
TRBJ1-1,TRBD1,-,TRBV28,TGTGCCAGCAAACAGGGGGGGCGGATGAACACTGAAGCTTTCTTT,CASKQGGRMNTEAFF
TRBJ1-4,-,-,TRBV5-6,TGTGCCAGCAGCCGCGGGACGGCAGCAACTAATGAAAAACTGTTTTTT,CASSRGTAATNEKLFF
TRBJ2-1,TRBD2,-,TRBV7-8,TGTGCCAGCACTGGTGGGTCTTCGGGGGGGGCTCGGTACAATGAGCAGTTCTTC,CASTGGSSGGARYNEQFF
TRBJ1-1,-,-,TRBV29-1,TGCAGCGTTGAAGATCGGAGCACTGAAGCTTTCTTT,CSVEDRSTEAFF
TRBJ2-3,-,-,TRBV4-3,TGCGCCAGCAGCCAAGATGGGCAAGATACGCAGTATTTT,CASSQDGQDTQYF
TRBJ2-3,-,-,TRBV20-1,TGCAGTGCTGGCGTCTCAGATACGCAGTATTTT,CSAGVSDTQYF
TRBJ2-5,TRBD2,once,TRBV6-1,TGTGCCAGCAGCTCGGGGGGAGGAATAGAGACCCAGTACTTC,CASSSGGGIETQYF
TRBJ2-3,-,-,TRBV9,TGTGCCAGCAGCCCTGAGATGCGGGTAGATACGCAGTATTTT,CASSPEMRVDTQYF
TRBJ2-7,-,-,TRBV5-1,TGCGCCAGCAGCTTGCGAGACTCCGCATACGAGCAGTACTTC,CASSLRDSAYEQYF
TRBJ2-3,TRBD2,-,TRBV19,TGTGCCAGTAGTATAGGTAGCGGGAGTCCCACAGATACGCAGTATTTT,CASSIGSGSPTDTQYF
TRBJ1-5,-,-,TRBV18,TGTGCCAGCTCCCCCCGGGCTGCTGAGAGGTCCCAGCATTTT,CASSPRAAERSQHF
TRBJ2-7,-,-,TRBV27,TGTGCCAGCAGCCCCCGGGACCTCTACGAGCAGTACTTC,CASSPRDLYEQYF
TRBJ2-3,-,-,TRBV10-3,TGTGCCATCAGCACCGGCCGCGGTCACACAGATACGCAGTATTTT,CAISTGRGHTDTQYF
TRBJ2-1,-,-,TRBV6-1,TGTGCCAGCAGTGGACGGACGGTCAGCTCCTACAATGAGCAGTTCTTC,CASSGRTVSSYNEQFF
TRBJ2-1,-,-,TRBV7-3,TGTGCCAGCAGCCCCGGGACCAATATATTCAATGAGCAGTTCTTC,CASSPGTNIFNEQFF
TRBJ2-7,TRBD1,-,TRBV11-2,TGTGCCAGCAGCTTAGAAAGACAGGGTATGGGCGTTGGTAAAGACTTC,CASSLERQGMGVGKDF
TRBJ1-1,-,-,TRBV5-8,TGTGCCAGCAGCCACGGACGGGGGTGGACTGAAGCTTTCTTT,CASSHGRGWTEAFF
TRBJ2-3,-,-,TRBV7-2,TGTGCCAGCAGTTTAATCGGAGCCCCTAGCACAGATACGCAGTATTTT,CASSLIGAPSTDTQYF
TRBJ1-1,-,-,TRBV11-2,TGTGCCAGCAGCTTAGTGGGAGGCTTGAACACTGAAGCTTTCTTT,CASSLVGGLNTEAFF
TRBJ2-2,TRBD2,once,TRBV5-1,TGCGCCAGCAGCGCGACTAGCGGGAGGACCGGGGAGCTGTTTTTT,CASSATSGRTGELFF
TRBJ1-4,-,-,TRBV6-1,TGTGCCAGCAGTGAAGCGATAGGGGTTGGCGAAAAACTGTTTTTT,CASSEAIGVGEKLFF
TRBJ1-1,TRBD1,-,TRBV9,TGTGCCAGCAGCCCCAGGGGGGATCCTTTAAACACTGAAGCTTTCTTT,CASSPRGDPLNTEAFF
TRBJ2-5,TRBD1,-,TRBV28,TGTGCCAGCAGCTCCGACGGGACAGGGGACCCCCAGCGGGAGAAGGAGACCCAGTACTTC,CASSSDGTGDPQREKETQYF
TRBJ1-2,-,-,TRBV5-4,TGTGCCAGCAGCCCACACCACGATGGCTACACCTTC,CASSPHHDGYTF
TRBJ2-7,TRBD2,-,TRBV11-3,TGTGCCAGCAGCTTGCGGGAGCTCGAGCAGTACTTC,CASSLRELEQYF
TRBJ2-7,TRBD1,few,TRBV19,TGTGCCAGTAGTATAAACTGGGACAGGGCCTACGAGCAGTACTTC,CASSINWDRAYEQYF
TRBJ1-1,-,-,TRBV28,TGTGCCAGCAGTTTTTTGGATCCGAACACTGAAGCTTTCTTT,CASSFLDPNTEAFF
TRBJ2-7,-,-,TRBV18,TGTGCCAGCTCACCACAACGGATTGACGAGCAGTACTTC,CASSPQRIDEQYF
TRBJ1-4,TRBD1,-,TRBV11-2,TGTGCCAGCAGGGGGACAGGTCGAGAAAAACTGTTTTTT,CASRGTGREKLFF
TRBJ2-1,-,-,TRBV28,TGTGCCAGCAGCGAAACGGGGACTTACAATGAGCAGTTCTTC,CASSETGTYNEQFF
TRBJ2-7,-,few,TRBV10-3,TGTGCCACCGGGGAGTTTTACGAGCAGTACTTC,CATGEFYEQYF
TRBJ1-5,-,-,TRBV6-4,TGTGCCAGCAGTGTGGCCAGAAATCAGCCCCAGCATTTT,CASSVARNQPQHF
TRBJ1-4,TRBD1,-,TRBV5-1,TGCGCCAGCAGCCCGTCCCGGGACAGGCCAACTAATGAAAAACTGTTTTTT,CASSPSRDRPTNEKLFF
TRBJ2-1,TRBD1,-,TRBV7-2,TGTGCCAGCAGCTCCGACAGGGATTGTGAGCAGTTCTTC,CASSSDRDCEQFF
TRBJ1-5,-,few,TRBV10-3,TGTGCCATCAGTGAGTCGCGACAGGCACTCAATCAGCCCCAGCATTTT,CAISESRQALNQPQHF
TRBJ2-5,TRBD2,few,TRBV18,TGTGCCAGCTCACCACAAGGGACTAGCGGGAGGAAAGAGACCCAGTACTTC,CASSPQGTSGRKETQYF
TRBJ2-5,-,-,TRBV7-9,TGTGCCAGCAGCCTAACTACGTCAGCTAAAGAGACCCAGTACTTC,CASSLTTSAKETQYF
TRBJ2-3,-,once,TRBV15,TGTGCCACCAGCCCGGGACCCACAGATACGCAGTATTTT,CATSPGPTDTQYF
TRBJ2-6,-,few,TRBV7-2,TGTGCCAGCAGCTTCCCCGGGACTGGGGCCAACGTCCTGACTTTC,CASSFPGTGANVLTF
TRBJ2-5,-,once,TRBV27,TGTGCCAGCAGTCCGTCCCCCGAGGACGGCCAAGAGACCCAGTACTTC,CASSPSPEDGQETQYF
TRBJ2-1,TRBD2,-,TRBV29-1,TGCAGCGTTGAAGATCTGAGGGGTGAGGCGGGAGGACTGTTCTTC,CSVEDLRGEAGGLFF
TRBJ1-2,-,-,TRBV5-4,TGTGCCAGCAGCTTGGACGGGAGGGCTAACTATGGCTACACCTTC,CASSLDGRANYGYTF
TRBJ2-5,-,-,TRBV2,TGTGCCAGCAGTGTAAGGCTACAAGAGACCCAGTACTTC,CASSVRLQETQYF
TRBJ2-7,-,-,TRBV19,TGTGCCAGTAGTCAGCGGGCGGTGGACTACGAGCAGTACTTC,CASSQRAVDYEQYF
TRBJ2-7,-,-,TRBV19,TGTGCCAGTAGTCGACAGGCTACCTACGAGCAGTACTTC,CASSRQATYEQYF
TRBJ2-3,-,-,TRBV7-2,TGTGCCAGCAGCCAAACTAGGTATAGCACAGATACGCAGTATTTT,CASSQTRYSTDTQYF
TRBJ2-4,-,-,TRBV29-1,TGCAGCGTAGGACTAGCCAAAAACATTCAGTACTTC,CSVGLAKNIQYF
TRBJ2-1,TRBD2,-,TRBV6-6,TGTGCCAGTGAACTAGCGGACAAACCTTACAATGAGCAGTTCTTC,CASELADKPYNEQFF